This T cell receptor (beta chain) was recovered during a study of identifying expanded T cells in peripheral blood. Study outcomes and limitations: Differentially abundant clones: roughly 1.2 between replicates, about 16 at 2 to 3 weeks, under 25 at four. Two-week clone count variance significantly increased as total template count grew.

On this clone: Antigen: not known.

Only in-frame clones appear in the TCRdb table, and some are missing; sequencing was by immunoSEQ multiplex PCR. This table has about 58,000 clones, approximately 83% appearing once. Collection occurred without any documented infections or immune events in donors. Germline V gene lookup returns CDR1 MGHDK and CDR2 SYGVNS. Trimming stripped 5 bases from V and 7 bases from J, with 20 bases between. This CDR3 comprises 15 residues. Material: blood. The source is a person between 18 and 75 years old in good health. The J gene is TRBJ1-2, the V gene TRBV25-1, with a tentative D call TRBD1 (5 bases). This CDR3 reads CASSSSGWGTAGYTF. For the CDR3, the DNA is TGTGCCAGCAGTTCTTCAGGGTGGGGCACCGCTGGCTACACCTTC.